This T cell receptor (beta chain) was sequenced in a study of cytomegalovirus exposure and HLA in healthy donors. The PCR employed 60 Vbeta primers together with 13 Jbeta primers. Produced via immunoSEQ multiplex PCR; TCRdb's table is partial and in-frame only. The sample includes about 190,000 clones, more than 70% of them seen just once. Germline CDR1 LGHNA, CDR2 YSLEER. The CDR3 length is 13 residues. V lost 0 bases and J lost 7, with 9 bases in between. A word on this clone: Other DNA sequences within the sample encode an identical CDR3.

V and J are TRBV4-3 and TRBJ1-1, with D uncertain. What was sequenced was PBMCs. The sequence was obtained from a man younger than 40 in good health and CMV-seropositive. The CDR3 loop is CASSQDRYSEAFF. DNA of the CDR3: TGCGCCAGCAGCCAAGATCGGTATAGTGAAGCTTTCTTT.